This T cell receptor beta chain originates from a study of blood T cells in healthy people across ages. Looked up from germline, CDR1 is MNHNS and CDR2 is SASEGT. This CDR3 comprises 17 residues. The use of a sample-barcoded 5' primer and a J-beta primer mix characterized a second PCR of roughly 6 to 11 cycles. TCRdb reprocessed the 5' RACE reads with MiXCR, giving one entry per CDR3 protein. The data show 650,000 to 1,000,000 distinct CDR3 sequences, 30% to 45% seen once. Sequencing was carried out using blood. The origin of this receptor is a man between 18 and 29 years old in good health. The V gene is TRBV6-1, the J gene TRBJ2-1; 14 bases align to TRBD2. The J call is uncertain, as TRBJ2-7 better fits the DNA end. The CDR3 nucleotides are TGTGCCAGTGGGGGACTAGCGGGGGCTGACTCCTACAATGAGCAGTACTTC. Its translation is CASGGLAGADSYNEQYF.